The rows below give T cell receptor beta chains drawn from one sample of a study of chemoradiotherapy in HPV16-positive cancers. TCRdb's table, derived via immunoSEQ multiplex PCR, lists solely in-frame clones and lacks some. Of under 2,500 clones listed, around 66% are singletons. The specimen was collected from a patient who underwent chemoradiotherapy. Receptor source: a human donor with HPV-associated anogenital cancer. The CDR3 runs from the conserved cysteine through the conserved F or W. A D gene is named only where the DNA matches it firmly. The listing skips clone size in some rows; elsewhere it reads once, few, many or a size class.

CDR3 protein: CASGLSGANVLTF; CDR3 DNA: TGTGCTAGTGGTTTGTCTGGGGCCAACGTCCTGACTTTC; V gene: TRBV12-5; CDR3 length: 13; D gene: .; J gene: TRBJ2-6; clone size: few
CDR3 protein: CASSERSGLSYEQYF; CDR3 DNA: TGTGCCAGCAGTGAAAGGAGTGGACTATCCTACGAGCAGTACTTC; V gene: TRBV6-1; CDR3 length: 15; D gene: .; J gene: TRBJ2-7; clone size: .
CDR3 protein: CASSPTPGVGGDTQYF; CDR3 DNA: TGCGCCAGCAGCCCCACCCCCGGGGTTGGTGGAGATACGCAGTATTTT; V gene: TRBV5-1; CDR3 length: 16; D gene: .; J gene: TRBJ2-3; clone size: .
CDR3 protein: CSVDVGRQRFGDGYTF; CDR3 DNA: TGCAGCGTTGATGTTGGACGGCAGAGATTCGGCGATGGCTACACCTTC; V gene: TRBV29-1; CDR3 length: 16; D gene: .; J gene: TRBJ1-2; clone size: .
CDR3 protein: CASSGEQELYEQYF; CDR3 DNA: TGTGCCAGCAGTGGGGAACAGGAACTCTACGAGCAGTACTTC; V gene: TRBV5-6; CDR3 length: 14; D gene: .; J gene: TRBJ2-7; clone size: .
CDR3 protein: CASSFLPGGRGRGGNTIYF; CDR3 DNA: TGTGCCAGCAGCTTCCTGCCGGGGGGCAGGGGGCGGGGTGGAAACACCATATATTTT; V gene: TRBV7-2; CDR3 length: 19; D gene: TRBD1; J gene: TRBJ1-3; clone size: .
CDR3 protein: CASSQDLQGGDLQETQYF; CDR3 DNA: TGTGCCAGCAGCCAAGATTTGCAAGGGGGAGACCTCCAAGAGACCCAGTACTTC; V gene: TRBV4-2; CDR3 length: 18; D gene: .; J gene: TRBJ2-5; clone size: .
CDR3 protein: CASSSTGGYGYTF; CDR3 DNA: TGTGCCAGCAGCTCCACAGGGGGCTATGGCTACACCTTC; V gene: TRBV5-4; CDR3 length: 13; D gene: TRBD1; J gene: TRBJ1-2; clone size: .
CDR3 protein: CASSPDRTYQPQHF; CDR3 DNA: TGTGCCAGCTCACCGGACAGGACTTATCAGCCCCAGCATTTT; V gene: TRBV18; CDR3 length: 14; D gene: TRBD1; J gene: TRBJ1-5; clone size: few
CDR3 protein: CASTGAGWNTEAFF; CDR3 DNA: TGTGCCAGCACCGGCGCGGGGTGGAACACTGAAGCTTTCTTT; V gene: TRBV6-5; CDR3 length: 14; D gene: .; J gene: TRBJ1-1; clone size: few
CDR3 protein: CASSPKVRQYF; CDR3 DNA: TGTGCCAGCAGTCCCAAGGTGAGGCAGTACTTC; V gene: TRBV2; CDR3 length: 11; D gene: .; J gene: TRBJ2-7; clone size: .
CDR3 protein: CAWSSSGNTIYF; CDR3 DNA: TGTGCCTGGAGTTCTTCCGGAAACACCATATATTTT; V gene: TRBV30; CDR3 length: 12; D gene: .; J gene: TRBJ1-3; clone size: .
CDR3 protein: CASHILRTVYGYTF; CDR3 DNA: TGTGCCAGCCACATTTTAAGGACGGTCTATGGCTACACCTTC; V gene: TRBV9; CDR3 length: 14; D gene: .; J gene: TRBJ1-2; clone size: .
CDR3 protein: CASSFLPPGGHEQYF; CDR3 DNA: TGTGCCAGCAGTTTCTTACCCCCGGGAGGGCACGAGCAGTACTTC; V gene: TRBV27; CDR3 length: 15; D gene: TRBD2; J gene: TRBJ2-7; clone size: few
CDR3 protein: CSVLTSGRADGELFF; CDR3 DNA: TGCAGCGTACTTACTAGCGGGAGGGCCGACGGGGAGCTGTTTTTT; V gene: TRBV29-1; CDR3 length: 15; D gene: TRBD2; J gene: TRBJ2-2; clone size: .
CDR3 protein: CASSAMGDTEAFF; CDR3 DNA: TGTGCCAGCAGCGCCATGGGGGATACTGAAGCTTTCTTT; V gene: TRBV11-3; CDR3 length: 13; D gene: .; J gene: TRBJ1-1; clone size: .
CDR3 protein: CASSRTGSQPQHF; CDR3 DNA: TGTGCCAGCAGTCGTACAGGGAGTCAGCCCCAGCATTTT; V gene: TRBV28; CDR3 length: 13; D gene: .; J gene: TRBJ1-5; clone size: few
CDR3 protein: CASSPRMGQGRGNQPQHF; CDR3 DNA: TGTGCCAGCAGCCCACGCATGGGACAGGGCCGGGGCAATCAGCCCCAGCATTTT; V gene: TRBV27; CDR3 length: 18; D gene: TRBD1; J gene: TRBJ1-5; clone size: few
CDR3 protein: CASRKTVNTEAFF; CDR3 DNA: TGTGCCAGCAGGAAAACAGTGAACACTGAAGCTTTCTTT; V gene: TRBV6-4; CDR3 length: 13; D gene: .; J gene: TRBJ1-1; clone size: .
CDR3 protein: CASTRDRGGYTYNSPLHF; CDR3 DNA: TGTGCCAGCACCCGGGACAGGGGAGGATATACCTATAATTCACCCCTCCACTTT; V gene: TRBV21-1; CDR3 length: 18; D gene: .; J gene: TRBJ1-6; clone size: once
CDR3 protein: CASSPGLSSYEQYF; CDR3 DNA: TGCGCCAGCAGCCCGGGACTGAGCTCCTACGAGCAGTACTTC; V gene: TRBV5-1; CDR3 length: 14; D gene: .; J gene: TRBJ2-7; clone size: .
CDR3 protein: CASSLWDSNEQFF; CDR3 DNA: TGTGCCAGCAGCTTGTGGGACAGCAATGAGCAGTTCTTC; V gene: TRBV7-9; CDR3 length: 13; D gene: TRBD1; J gene: TRBJ2-1; clone size: .
CDR3 protein: CASSVVGHSGNTIYF; CDR3 DNA: TGTGCCAGCAGCGTAGTCGGACACTCTGGAAACACCATATATTTT; V gene: TRBV9; CDR3 length: 15; D gene: .; J gene: TRBJ1-3; clone size: .
CDR3 protein: CASSSYTDNTGELFF; CDR3 DNA: TGTGCCAGCAGTTCTTACACAGATAACACCGGGGAGCTGTTTTTT; V gene: TRBV28; CDR3 length: 15; D gene: .; J gene: TRBJ2-2; clone size: few
CDR3 protein: CASSSRAGTGGPEQYF; CDR3 DNA: TGTGCCAGCAGCTCCCGGGCCGGGACAGGGGGCCCCGAGCAGTACTTC; V gene: TRBV7-9; CDR3 length: 16; D gene: TRBD1; J gene: TRBJ2-7; clone size: .
CDR3 protein: CASSPGEGMNTEAFF; CDR3 DNA: TGTGCCAGCAGTCCCGGAGAGGGGATGAACACTGAAGCTTTCTTT; V gene: TRBV28; CDR3 length: 15; D gene: .; J gene: TRBJ1-1; clone size: few
CDR3 protein: CASRLSNEQFF; CDR3 DNA: TGTGCCAGCAGGCTTAGTAATGAGCAGTTCTTC; V gene: TRBV6-5; CDR3 length: 11; D gene: .; J gene: TRBJ2-1; clone size: few
CDR3 protein: CASSPGTYLTDTQYF; CDR3 DNA: TGCGCCAGCAGCCCAGGGACATATCTCACAGATACGCAGTATTTT; V gene: TRBV4-1; CDR3 length: 15; D gene: .; J gene: TRBJ2-3; clone size: .
CDR3 protein: CAIMHSASNYGYTF; CDR3 DNA: TGTGCCATCATGCACTCGGCTTCTAACTATGGCTACACCTTC; V gene: TRBV10-3; CDR3 length: 14; D gene: .; J gene: TRBJ1-2; clone size: few
CDR3 protein: CSVKGVGGNIQYF; CDR3 DNA: TGCAGCGTCAAAGGGGTGGGGGGAAACATTCAGTACTTC; V gene: TRBV29-1; CDR3 length: 13; D gene: .; J gene: TRBJ2-4; clone size: .
CDR3 protein: CSAEPTGTGYGGYTF; CDR3 DNA: TGCAGCGCAGAACCGACCGGGACAGGGTACGGCGGCTACACCTTC; V gene: TRBV29-1; CDR3 length: 15; D gene: TRBD1; J gene: TRBJ1-2; clone size: .
CDR3 protein: CASNRHFQETQYF; CDR3 DNA: TGTGCCAGCAACCGACACTTCCAAGAGACCCAGTACTTC; V gene: TRBV2; CDR3 length: 13; D gene: .; J gene: TRBJ2-5; clone size: few
CDR3 protein: CASSVGPRAGEKLFF; CDR3 DNA: TGTGCCAGCAGCGTAGGTCCCAGGGCCGGAGAAAAACTGTTTTTT; V gene: TRBV9; CDR3 length: 15; D gene: .; J gene: TRBJ1-4; clone size: .
CDR3 protein: CASREQGGEYTEAFF; CDR3 DNA: TGTGCCAGCAGAGAACAGGGTGGAGAGTACACTGAAGCTTTCTTT; V gene: TRBV6-6; CDR3 length: 15; D gene: .; J gene: TRBJ1-1; clone size: .
CDR3 protein: CASSLPSFSGDSYNEQFF; CDR3 DNA: TGTGCCAGCAGTTTACCCTCGTTTAGCGGGGATTCCTACAATGAGCAGTTCTTC; V gene: TRBV27; CDR3 length: 18; D gene: TRBD2; J gene: TRBJ2-1; clone size: few